This TCR beta chain was sequenced for a study of blood T cell repertoires in COVID-19. Study in general: The cDNA or gDNA used as material had been derived from T cells, B-cell-depleted T cells, or PBMCs.

The germline CDR1 and CDR2 sequences are MNHNS and SASEGT. The V end lost 2 bases, the J end lost 8 bases, and 18 bases lay between the germline ends. This CDR3 contains 16 residues. Sequencing used immunoSEQ multiplex PCR; TCRdb keeps in-frame clones, though not all of them. The table includes around 50,000 clones, almost 80% detected once. The study assigned cohorts using participant-reported clinical history. The chain combines TRBV6-1 with TRBJ1-4; D call uncertain. The specimen was PBMCs or T cells enriched from blood (not recorded which). The receptor comes from a woman aged 50 to 65 with acute COVID-19. CDR3 DNA sequence: TGTGCCAGCAGTGAAACGGCGGGAGCCCGAAGGGAAAAACTGTTTTTT. It is translated as CASSETAGARREKLFF.